This T cell receptor (beta chain) comes out of a study of T cell changes during pregnancy in multiple sclerosis. The assay was immunoSEQ multiplex PCR, and TCRdb's table has in-frame clones only and misses some. The profile shows about 94,000 clones, 85% to 95% of them singletons. CDR3 length equals 13 residues. V gave up 5 bases and J gave up 4 bases, with 12 bases separating them. Germline V gene data show CDR1 as SGDLS and CDR2 as YYNGEE. This sample comprised peripheral blood, obtained in the third trimester of pregnancy. The chain recombines TRBV9 with TRBJ1-2; unclear D gene. The origin of this receptor is a female donor with multiple sclerosis, enrolled in a pregnancy study. CDR3 in amino acids: CASRNSSVYGYTF. The CDR3 nucleotides read TGTGCCAGCAGGAATTCCTCGGTCTATGGCTACACCTTC. Complete variable domain (other parts from reference TRBV9 and TRBJ1-2): DSGVTQTPKHLITATGQRVTLRCSPRSGDLSVYWYQQSLDQGLQFLIQYYNGEERAKGNILERFSAQQFPDLHSELNLSSLELGDSALYFCASRNSSVYGYTFGSGTRLTVV.